The clone carrying this T cell receptor beta chain was found a few times. This specimen comes from a study of patients and donors after allogeneic stem cell transplantation. TCRdb re-called the RT-PCR reads through MiXCR, storing one row per CDR3 protein. The sample holds about 960,000 distinct CDR3 sequences, 15% to 20% seen once. Germline lookup yields CDR1 SGHRS and CDR2 YFSETQ. The CDR3 spans 15 residues. The ends were cut back, 4 bases at V and 0 bases at J, with 13 bases in the middle. The receptor was isolated from a human donor who was either an allogeneic HSCT recipient or a stem cell or donor lymphocyte infusion donor (not recorded which). It is not recorded whose cells these are; they may come from a transplant donor. The sample taken for sequencing was blood, either unsorted or a sorted T cell fraction (not recorded which). The chain has TRBV5-1 and TRBJ1-1; no clear D gene. CDR3 bases: TGCGCCAGCAGCAGAGGACCGGGAGTGAACACTGAAGCTTTCTTT. It specifies CASSRGPGVNTEAFF.